The clone carrying this T cell receptor (beta chain) was counted between two and nine times. TCRdb ran MiXCR on the RT-PCR reads and lists one entry per CDR3 protein. Here the sample spans more than 550,000 distinct CDR3 sequences, more than 13% being singletons. The CDR3 length is 16 residues. The V end was cut by 0 bases, the J end by 2 bases, with 14 bases between. Germline loops: CDR1 SGHRS, CDR2 YFSETQ. The J gene is TRBJ2-5, the V gene TRBV5-1, with D perhaps being TRBD1 or TRBD2 (5 bases each). This sequence was found in a female donor in good health, serving as a healthy control. Sequencing was performed on memory CD4+ T cells from blood. This chain's CDR3 is CASSLGALGEQETQYF. CDR3 DNA: TGCGCCAGCAGCTTGGGTGCTTTGGGGGAACAAGAGACCCAGTACTTC.